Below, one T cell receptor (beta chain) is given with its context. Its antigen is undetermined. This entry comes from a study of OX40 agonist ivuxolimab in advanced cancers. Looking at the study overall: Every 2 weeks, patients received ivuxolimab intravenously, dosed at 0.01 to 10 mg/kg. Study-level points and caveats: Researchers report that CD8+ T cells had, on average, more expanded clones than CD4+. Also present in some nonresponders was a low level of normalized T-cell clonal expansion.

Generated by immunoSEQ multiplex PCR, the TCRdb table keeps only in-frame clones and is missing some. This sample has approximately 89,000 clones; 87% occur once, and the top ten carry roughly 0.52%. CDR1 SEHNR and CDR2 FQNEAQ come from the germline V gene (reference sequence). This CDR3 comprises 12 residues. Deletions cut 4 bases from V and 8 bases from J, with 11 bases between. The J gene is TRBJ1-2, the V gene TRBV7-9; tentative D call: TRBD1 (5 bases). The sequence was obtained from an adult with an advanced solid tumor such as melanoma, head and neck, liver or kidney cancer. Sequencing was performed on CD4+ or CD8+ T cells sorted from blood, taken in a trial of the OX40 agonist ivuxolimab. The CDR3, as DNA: TGTGCCAGCAGCTCCCCAGGGCGGGGCTACACCTTC. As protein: CASSSPGRGYTF.